What follows is one TCR beta chain and its context. As yet, its antigen is unknown. This CDR3 contains 18 residues. The germline V gene has CDR1 LGHNA and CDR2 YSLEER. Trimming removed 1 base from V and 0 bases from J; junction bases left unmatched: 8. The sample belongs to a study of cytomegalovirus exposure and HLA in healthy donors. The PCR employed 60 Vbeta primers together with 13 Jbeta primers. TCRdb's copy holds only in-frame clones and misses some; the assay was immunoSEQ multiplex PCR. The repertoire consists of roughly 100,000 clones, with approximately 81% occurring once and the leading ten covering approximately 1.3%. Points from the study as a whole: TCR beta chain V- and J-gene trimming was linked, in a later analysis, to a missense variant in DCLRE1C. Segments of the TCR beta V type were, in most cases, productive about 90% or about 30% of the time in an earlier analysis. The authors later found most CMV-associated TCR beta chains appeared HLA-restricted.

The sequenced material came from PBMCs. The chain recombines TRBV4-3 with TRBJ2-2; 7 bases line up with TRBD1. The origin of this receptor is a man aged 25-45 years in good health and CMV-seronegative. The CDR3 DNA reads TGCGCCAGCAGCCAAGTTGGGACCGGGACAGCGAACACCGGGGAGCTGTTTTTT. Encoded protein: CASSQVGTGTANTGELFF.